The source of this TCR beta chain is a study of blood T cell repertoires in COVID-19. For the study at large: COVID-19 samples collected from the United States, Italy and Spain covered acute and convalescent phases. The analysed material was cDNA or gDNA that came from T cells, B-cell-depleted T cells, or PBMCs.

TCRdb's table, derived via immunoSEQ multiplex PCR, lists solely in-frame clones and lacks some. This table has around 58,000 clones, approximately 90% appearing once. This CDR3 region has 15 residues. Germline CDR1 MDHEN, CDR2 SYDVKM. Trimming stripped 6 bases from V and 3 bases from J, with 18 bases between. The rearrangement joins TRBV28 to TRBJ2-7; D might be TRBD2 (5 bases). Source material: peripheral blood. The source of this sequence is a woman aged 60-70 years with active or convalescent COVID-19. CDR3: CASSPTGKTYYEQYF. DNA for the CDR3: TGTGCCAGCAGCCCAACGGGGAAGACCTACTACGAGCAGTACTTC.